The 12 T cell receptor beta chains given below trace back to one sample, sequenced in a study of shared clonotypes between healthy human individuals. Clones were read by immunoSEQ multiplex PCR, and TCRdb kept only the in-frame ones, dropping some. The sample shows approximately 530,000 clones, roughly 95% of them seen only once. The sequenced sample consisted of naive CD4+ T cells sorted from blood. Sample subset: CD45RA+ positively selected. These receptor sequences come from a woman in her twenties or thirties in good health.

The V call is TRBV18, the J call TRBJ2-3; 7 positions match TRBD1. CDR3 length: 14 amino acids. Germline assignment: CDR1 KGHSH and CDR2 LQKENI. V lost 3 bases to trimming and J lost 5 bases; unmatched junction nucleotides: 5. The CDR3 here is CASSPGTEGDTQYF. Written as DNA, the CDR3 is TGTGCCAGCTCACCCGGGACAGAAGGAGATACGCAGTATTTT.

The rearrangement uses TRBV7-9 and TRBJ2-2, with D possibly being TRBD2 (5 bases). The CDR3 contains 19 residues. Trimming stripped 5 bases from V and 5 bases from J, with 27 bases between. In germline, CDR1 is SEHNR, CDR2 FQNEAQ (reference sequence). Here the CDR3 reads CASSALLTRYTRTTGELFF. CDR3 coding DNA: TGTGCCAGCAGCGCCTTATTAACCCGGTACACTAGAACGACCGGGGAGCTGTTTTTT.

V is TRBV12-1 and J is TRBJ2-7; the DNA was not used to check the table's D call, TRBD1. TRBV12-1 is annotated as a pseudogene. The length of the CDR3 is 18 residues. The CDR3 DNA sequence: TGTGCCAGCAGCGTCCATCTACCGGGACACCCCCCTTCCTACGAGCAGTACTTC. Its translation: CASSVHLPGHPPSYEQYF.

The chain couples TRBV2 to TRBJ1-2; D unresolved. The germline V gene has CDR1 SNHLY and CDR2 FYNNEI. This CDR3 is 14 amino acids long. The V gene lost 8 bases and the J gene lost 4 bases, with 17 bases spanning the gap. The CDR3 sequence is CASADEALGYGYTF. The CDR3 nucleotides are TGTGCCAGCGCTGACGAAGCCCTGGGCTATGGCTACACCTTC. Drawing the rest from reference TRBV2 and TRBJ1-2, the complete variable domain is EPEVTQTPSHQVTQMGQEVILRCVPISNHLYFYWYRQILGQKVEFLVSFYNNEISEKSEIFDDQFSVERPDGSNFTLKIRSTKLEDSAMYFCASADEALGYGYTFGSGTRLTVV.

This chain links TRBV7-2 with TRBJ2-1, with D uncertain. The CDR3 is 13 amino acids. CDR1 is SGHTA and CDR2 is FQGNSA in the germline V gene. Trimming took off 2 bases at V and 6 bases at J, with 8 bases between the two ends. The CDR3 DNA sequence: TGTGCCAGCAGCTTAAGAGCTGCCAATGAGCAGTTCTTC. Amino acid sequence: CASSLRAANEQFF.

CDR3 DNA sequence: TGCAGCGTGGGGACAGGAGAGGGGAACACTGAAGCTTTCTTT. Residues: CSVGTGEGNTEAFF. The chain couples TRBV29-1 to TRBJ1-1, with TRBD1 matching over 8 bases. Losses at the gene ends were 6 bases for V and 1 base for J; bases not matched to a gene: 7. From germline, CDR1 is SQVTM and CDR2 ANQGSEA. This CDR3 comprises 14 residues.

The rearrangement links TRBV30 to TRBJ1-4; D uncertain. The CDR3 is 15 amino acids. The V gene's germline CDR1 is GTSNPN and CDR2 SVGIG (reference sequence). The germline V and J ends were trimmed by 2 bases and 0 bases, with 10 bases remaining between them. This CDR3 reads CAWSRASATNEKLFF. The CDR3 DNA reads as TGTGCCTGGAGTCGAGCTAGTGCAACTAATGAAAAACTGTTTTTT. Variable domain in full (rest from reference TRBV30 and TRBJ1-4): SQTIHQWPATLVQPVGSPLSLECTVEGTSNPNLYWYRQAAGRGLQLLFYSVGIGQISSEVPQNLSASRPQDRQFILSSKKLLLSDSGFYLCAWSRASATNEKLFFGSGTQLSVL.

CDR3 in amino acids: CAGATRSYEQYF. The CDR3, as DNA: TGTGCCGGCGCGACAAGAAGCTACGAGCAGTACTTC. The rearrangement uses TRBV6-1 and TRBJ2-7; D not resolved. Trimming took off 11 bases at V and 3 bases at J, with 14 bases between the two ends. Germline CDR1 is MNHNS and CDR2 is SASEGT. The CDR3 extends over 12 amino acids.

The genes are TRBV5-6 and TRBJ2-3, with D possibly matching TRBD2 (6 bases). In germline, CDR1 is SGHDT, CDR2 YYEEEE. The CDR3 is 16 residues long. The V end lost 0 bases, the J end lost 2 bases, and 13 bases lay between the germline ends. The CDR3 DNA is TGTGCCAGCAGCTTGGCCTTAGGCGGGGCCACAGATACGCAGTATTTT. This translates into CASSLALGGATDTQYF.

J is TRBJ2-7 and V is TRBV6-5; D is perhaps TRBD2 (6 bases). The V and J ends lost 5 bases and 0 bases respectively, with 14 bases between them. Germline lookup yields CDR1 MNHEY and CDR2 SVGAGI. The CDR3 has 15 amino acids. CDR3 sequence reads: CASSPGAESSYEQYF. The CDR3 DNA follows: TGTGCCAGCAGTCCGGGAGCGGAGAGCTCCTACGAGCAGTACTTC.

The genes are TRBV6-5 and TRBJ1-5; D gene unclear. With 5 bases removed from V and 4 bases from J, the gap between germline ends came to 12 bases. CDR3 length equals 14 residues. Germline CDR1 MNHEY, CDR2 SVGAGI. CDR3 protein: CASSQTPGNQPQHF. The CDR3 coding sequence is TGTGCCAGCAGTCAAACCCCGGGGAATCAGCCCCAGCATTTT.

The table lists this clone with a count of one. The rearrangement uses TRBV2 and TRBJ2-7; 7 bases match TRBD2. V trimming: 8 bases; J trimming: 5 bases; junction bases outside the gene matches: 9. In germline, CDR1 is SNHLY, CDR2 FYNNEI. The CDR3 is 13 amino acids. CDR3 coding DNA: TGTGCCAGCCGCCTCCTTGGGAGGGACGAGCAGTACTTC. Protein sequence: CASRLLGRDEQYF.